This is a list of T cell receptor beta chains from one sample in a study of T cells in Graves' hyperthyroidism and ophthalmopathy. TCRdb independently ran MiXCR on the multiplex PCR reads; one entry per CDR3 protein. The sample includes approximately 500,000 distinct CDR3 sequences, roughly 50% of them seen just once. Material: peripheral blood or thyroid tissue (not recorded which). The receptor set was obtained from a woman aged 18-29 years with Graves' hyperthyroidism. CDR3s include the opening cysteine and the closing phenylalanine or tryptophan. The D gene is left open where the match is weak. Clone size is shown for a subset of rows, as once, few, many or a class of expanded clone.

J gene,V gene,clone size,D gene,CDR3 protein,CDR3 DNA
TRBJ2-5,TRBV25-1,-,TRBD2,CATNTRLAGAPGGETQYF,TGTGCCACCAACACCCGACTAGCGGGAGCCCCGGGCGGAGAGACCCAGTACTTC
TRBJ2-7,TRBV20-1,many,TRBD2,CSARDIAGGTYEQYF,TGCAGTGCTAGAGATATAGCGGGAGGAACCTACGAGCAGTACTTC
TRBJ2-7,TRBV7-2,many,TRBD2,CASGSSGTYEQYF,TGTGCCAGCGGATCTAGCGGGACCTACGAGCAGTACTTC
TRBJ1-2,TRBV19,many,-,CASSAADRPHYGYTF,TGTGCCAGTAGTGCCGCGGACAGACCCCACTATGGCTACACCTTC
TRBJ1-1,TRBV29-1,-,-,CSLAWGHFTEAFF,TGCAGCTTGGCTTGGGGGCATTTCACTGAAGCTTTCTTT
TRBJ1-3,TRBV7-9,many,-,CASTLSEGNTIYF,TGTGCCAGCACCCTGTCGGAGGGAAACACCATATATTTT
TRBJ1-1,TRBV29-1,-,-,CSSDRGRTYTEAFF,TGCAGCAGCGACCGGGGCAGAACGTACACTGAAGCTTTCTTT
TRBJ2-7,TRBV25-1,many,TRBD1,CASSEDWDRGYEQYF,TGTGCCAGCAGTGAAGACTGGGACAGGGGCTACGAGCAGTACTTC
TRBJ2-7,TRBV12-3/TRBV12-4,once,-,CASSLSGQQYF,TGTGCCAGCAGTTTATCGGGGCAGCAGTACTTC
TRBJ1-5,TRBV4-1,-,-,CASSLSNVMGPGNQPQHF,TGTGCCAGCAGCCTCTCCAATGTAATGGGCCCTGGCAATCAGCCCCAGCATTTT
TRBJ2-5,TRBV7-6,-,TRBD1,CASSLTARGLRETQHF,TGTGCCAGCAGCTTAACGGCCAGGGGGCTAAGGGAGACCCAGCACTTC
TRBJ2-1,TRBV24-1,-,TRBD2,CATSQGTSGLYNEQFF,TGTGCCACCTCTCAGGGGACTAGCGGGCTATACAATGAGCAGTTCTTC
TRBJ2-7,TRBV24-1,many,-,CATSDSPTSYEQYF,TGTGCCACCAGTGATTCGCCCACGTCCTACGAGCAGTACTTC
TRBJ2-5,TRBV20-1,many,-,CSARAVSAAGSQYF,TGCAGTGCTAGAGCGGTGTCGGCGGCCGGATCCCAGTACTTC
TRBJ2-2,TRBV7-8,many,TRBD1,CASSLELDREGELFF,TGTGCCAGCAGCTTAGAACTCGACAGGGAAGGGGAGCTGTTTTTT
TRBJ1-6,TRBV10-3,once,TRBD1,CAISSLTGTQENSPLHF,TGTGCCATCAGCTCCCTGACAGGGACCCAAGAAAATTCACCCCTCCACTTT
TRBJ2-3,TRBV29-1,few,TRBD2,CSVDLAGGTDTQYF,TGCAGCGTTGACCTAGCGGGAGGGACAGATACGCAGTATTTT
TRBJ2-1,TRBV6-4,-,TRBD1,CASSDGTGGNEQFF,TGTGCCAGCAGTGACGGGACAGGGGGCAATGAGCAGTTCTTC
TRBJ1-2,TRBV7-7,-,-,CASSPTTVDGYTF,TGCGCCAGCAGCCCTACGACAGTGGATGGCTACACCTTC
TRBJ2-6,TRBV6-5,-,-,CASTGDRLSVLTF,TGTGCCAGCACCGGAGACAGGTTGTCCGTCCTGACTTTC
TRBJ2-7,TRBV20-1,-,TRBD2,CSASGLAGVEQYF,TGCAGTGCTAGTGGTCTAGCGGGAGTCGAGCAGTACTTC
TRBJ1-2,TRBV9,many,TRBD1,CASSVATGGADGYTF,TGTGCCAGCAGCGTAGCTACAGGGGGCGCGGATGGCTACACCTTC
TRBJ1-5,TRBV6-1,-,TRBD1,CASSLRTGAGQPQHF,TGTGCCAGCAGTCTCCGGACAGGGGCGGGTCAGCCCCAGCATTTT
TRBJ1-1,TRBV19,many,TRBD1,CASTTPGDRGAFF,TGTGCCAGTACTACCCCCGGGGACAGGGGAGCTTTCTTT
TRBJ1-2,TRBV9,many,TRBD1,CASSAAETGRPNYGYTF,TGTGCCAGCAGCGCCGCCGAGACAGGGAGACCTAACTATGGCTACACCTTC
TRBJ2-5,TRBV24-1,-,-,CATSDLHVSQETQYF,TGTGCCACCAGTGATTTGCACGTTAGCCAAGAGACCCAGTACTTC
TRBJ2-7,TRBV6-1,many,-,CASRDLAPTYEQYF,TGTGCCAGCAGAGACCTAGCGCCTACCTACGAGCAGTACTTC
TRBJ1-2,TRBV5-1,many,-,CASSLEPNYGYTF,TGCGCCAGCAGCTTGGAGCCGAACTATGGCTACACCTTC
TRBJ1-3,TRBV4-2,-,-,CASSPSRGVGNTIYF,TGTGCCAGCAGCCCCTCTAGGGGGGTCGGAAACACCATATATTTT
TRBJ2-2,TRBV20-1,many,-,CSALTPSPRGVTGELFF,TGCAGTGCTTTAACGCCCTCGCCCAGGGGGGTGACCGGGGAGCTGTTTTTT
TRBJ1-2,TRBV29-1,-,-,CSVRQEAGGYTF,TGCAGCGTCCGACAGGAGGCTGGTGGCTACACCTTC
TRBJ1-1,TRBV15,-,-,CATSRTGIEAFF,TGTGCCACCAGCAGGACAGGAATTGAAGCTTTCTTT
TRBJ1-2,TRBV5-1,-,-,CANSLGGEDYTF,TGCGCCAACAGCCTCGGAGGGGAAGACTACACCTTC
TRBJ2-1,TRBV24-1,-,TRBD2,CATSDLASGDEQFF,TGTGCCACCAGTGATTTGGCTAGCGGGGATGAGCAGTTCTTC
TRBJ1-2,TRBV5-1,many,-,CASRQVPGVGGYTF,TGCGCCAGCAGACAGGTCCCAGGGGTAGGAGGCTACACCTTC
TRBJ2-7,TRBV29-1,few,TRBD1,CSVTTGYEQYF,TGCAGCGTCACGACAGGGTACGAGCAGTACTTC
TRBJ1-1,TRBV7-6,many,-,CASSPLEGGYTEAFF,TGTGCCAGCAGCCCGCTAGAGGGGGGATACACTGAAGCTTTCTTT
TRBJ1-4,TRBV5-5,many,-,CASSPDRDEKLFF,TGTGCCAGCAGCCCGGACCGGGATGAAAAACTGTTTTTT
TRBJ1-1,TRBV29-1,-,-,CSLDGGTEAFF,TGCAGCTTAGATGGAGGAACTGAAGCTTTCTTT
TRBJ2-7,TRBV5-1,many,TRBD2,CASSLAGGLAGYEQYF,TGCGCCAGCAGCTTGGCCGGGGGACTAGCGGGATACGAGCAGTACTTC